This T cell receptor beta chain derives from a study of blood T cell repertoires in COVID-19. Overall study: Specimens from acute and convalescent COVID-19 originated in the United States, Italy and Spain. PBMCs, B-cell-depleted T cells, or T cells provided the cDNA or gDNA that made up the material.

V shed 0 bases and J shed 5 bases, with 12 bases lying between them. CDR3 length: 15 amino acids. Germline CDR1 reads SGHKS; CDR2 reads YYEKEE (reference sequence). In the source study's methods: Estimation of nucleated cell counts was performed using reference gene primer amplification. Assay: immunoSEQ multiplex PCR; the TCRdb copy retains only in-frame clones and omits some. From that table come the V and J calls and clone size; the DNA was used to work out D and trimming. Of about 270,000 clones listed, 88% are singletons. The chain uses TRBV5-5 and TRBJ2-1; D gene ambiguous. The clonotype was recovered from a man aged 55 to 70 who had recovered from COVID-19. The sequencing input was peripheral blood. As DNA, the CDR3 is TGTGCCAGCAGCTTGGCCAATGGCCTTAACAATGAGCAGTTCTTC. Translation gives CASSLANGLNNEQFF.